The subject of this entry is one T cell receptor beta chain. V shed 6 bases and J shed 5 bases, with 37 bases lying between them. Germline-derived CDR1 and CDR2 are KGHSH and LQKENI. The CDR3 has 21 residues. The source of the sample is a study of blood T cells in healthy people across ages. The authors ran a second PCR of roughly 6 to 12 cycles using a sample-barcoded 5' primer and a J-beta primer mix. From the 5' RACE reads, TCRdb called clonotypes with MiXCR, one entry per CDR3 protein. The sample holds 1 million or so distinct CDR3 sequences, 40% to 50% seen once. This chain joins TRBV18 and TRBJ2-5; possibly TRBD1 or TRBD2 for D (5 bases each). What was sequenced was blood. The clonotype comes from a woman aged 55-70 years in good health. The CDR3: CASSPRGASVVGEQYMETQYF. CDR3 nucleotides: TGTGCCAGCTCGCCCCGAGGGGCGAGTGTTGTTGGCGAGCAGTACATGGAGACCCAGTACTTC. Drawing the rest from reference TRBV18 and TRBJ2-5, the complete variable domain is NAGVMQNPRHLVRRRGQEARLRCSPMKGHSHVYWYRQLPEEGLKFMVYLQKENIIDESGMPKERFSAEFPKEGPSILRIQQVVRGDSAAYFCASSPRGASVVGEQYMETQYFGPGTRLLVL.